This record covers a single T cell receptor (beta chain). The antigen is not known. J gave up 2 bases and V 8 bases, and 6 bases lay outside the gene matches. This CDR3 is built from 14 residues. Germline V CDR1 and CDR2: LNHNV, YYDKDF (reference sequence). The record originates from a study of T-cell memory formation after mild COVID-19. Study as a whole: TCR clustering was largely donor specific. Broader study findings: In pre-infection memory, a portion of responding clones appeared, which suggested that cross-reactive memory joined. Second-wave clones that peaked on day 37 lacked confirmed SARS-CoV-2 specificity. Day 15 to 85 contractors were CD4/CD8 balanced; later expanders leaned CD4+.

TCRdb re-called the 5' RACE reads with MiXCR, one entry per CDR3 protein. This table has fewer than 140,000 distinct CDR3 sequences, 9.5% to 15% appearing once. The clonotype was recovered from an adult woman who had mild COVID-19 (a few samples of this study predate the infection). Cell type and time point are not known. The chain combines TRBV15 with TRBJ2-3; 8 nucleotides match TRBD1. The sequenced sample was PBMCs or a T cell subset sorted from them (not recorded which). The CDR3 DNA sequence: TGTGCCACCCAACAGGGGGGATTCACAGATACGCAGTATTTT. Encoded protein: CATQQGGFTDTQYF.